This TCR beta chain was obtained from a study of OX40 agonist ivuxolimab in advanced cancers. The CDR3 is 16 amino acids. Germline CDR1 and CDR2: SGHAT and FQNNGV. The junction had 8 bases not matched to a gene; V was cut back by 5 bases and J by 2 bases. TCRdb keeps only in-frame clones here, not all; method: immunoSEQ multiplex PCR. Here the sample spans about 40,000 clones, 60% to 80% being singletons. The chain is built from TRBV11-2 and TRBJ2-2; TRBD1 agrees at 7 bases. This sample comprised CD4+ or CD8+ T cells sorted from blood, obtained in a trial of the OX40 agonist ivuxolimab. The receptor was derived from an adult with an advanced solid tumor such as melanoma, head and neck, liver or kidney cancer. CDR3 nucleotides: TGTGCCAGCAGCCCTACCGGGACAGCTAACACCGGGGAGCTGTTTTTT. Residues: CASSPTGTANTGELFF. Supplemented by reference TRBV11-2 and TRBJ2-2, the full variable domain reads EAGVAQSPRYKIIEKRQSVAFWCNPISGHATLYWYQQILGQGPKLLIQFQNNGVVDDSQLPKDRFSAERLKGVDSTLKIQPAKLEDSAVYLCASSPTGTANTGELFFGEGSRLTVL.